The 12 T cell receptor beta chains below all came from one sample that was sequenced in a study of metastatic and nonmetastatic thyroid tumors. Every patient underwent thyroid surgery untreated. TCRdb re-clonotyped the PCR reads via MiXCR. The repertoire has around 30,000 clones, 20% to 30% of them found once; the top ten carry about 2.5%. The sample consisted of blood. The source is a female donor with papillary thyroid cancer or a benign thyroid nodule (not recorded which). Some clones in this sample may be carry-over from other donors' samples.

The chain couples TRBV18 to TRBJ2-7, with 10 bases that match TRBD1. The CDR3 spans 16 residues. Germline V gene lookup returns CDR1 KGHSH and CDR2 LQKENI. Trimming cost V 3 bases and J 4 bases; bases outside gene matches: 9. CDR3 amino acids: CASSPAGTGVLYEQYF. The DNA of the CDR3 is TGTGCCAGCTCACCCGCCGGGACAGGGGTTTTGTACGAGCAGTACTTC.

This clone occurred many times. This chain links TRBV15 with TRBJ2-7; D is tentatively TRBD1 or TRBD2 (7 bases each). V was cut by 4 bases and J by 4 bases, with 20 bases left in between. Germline V gives CDR1 LNHNV, CDR2 YYDKDF (reference sequence). The CDR3 extends over 16 amino acids. CDR3 sequence reads: CATSKGAGTKAYEQYF. The CDR3 DNA is TGTGCCACCAGCAAGGGGGCCGGGACTAAGGCTTACGAGCAGTACTTC. Full variable domain (outside the CDR3, taken from reference TRBV15 and TRBJ2-7): DAMVIQNPRYQVTQFGKPVTLSCSQTLNHNVMYWYQQKSSQAPKLLFHYYDKDFNNEADTPDNFQSRRPNTSFCFLDIRSPGLGDTAMYLCATSKGAGTKAYEQYFGPGTRLTVT.

There are many counts of this clone. The chain has TRBV6-1 and TRBJ2-1; 10 nucleotides match TRBD2. Germline V gene lookup returns CDR1 MNHNS and CDR2 SASEGT. The CDR3 loop spans 15 amino acids. V was pared by 5 bases and J by 9 bases, with 10 bases of the junction left unmatched. The DNA of the CDR3 is TGTGCCAGCAGTTCTCTAGCGGGAGTCGGTACTGAGCAGTTCTTC. The encoded protein is CASSSLAGVGTEQFF.

V usage is TRBV11-3 and J usage is TRBJ1-4, with D tentatively TRBD1 (5 bases). CDR1 and CDR2 (germline): SGHNT, YENEEA. This CDR3 contains 15 residues. V lost 5 bases and J 5 bases, leaving 15 bases between the germline ends. CDR3 protein: CASSLSGAANEKLFF. The CDR3 nucleotides are TGTGCCAGCAGCCTTTCCGGGGCCGCGAATGAAAAACTGTTTTTT.

Concerning this clone: A read error may be the cause here, since a much bigger clone is one base away. The J gene is TRBJ2-1, the V gene TRBV5-6; D is unclear. The CDR3 length is 12 residues. Germline CDR1 and CDR2: SGHDT and YYEEEE. Trimming cost V 4 bases and J 6 bases, with 8 bases left between them. CDR3 in DNA: TGTGCCAGCAGCCTCTCAGTCAATGAGCAGTTCTTC. Protein sequence: CASSLSVNEQFF.

There are many counts of this clone. The chain joins TRBV30 to TRBJ2-7; D unclear. The CDR3 is 11 residues long. In germline, CDR1 is GTSNPN, CDR2 SVGIG (reference sequence). V was shortened by 1 base and J by 2 bases, with 3 bases between the two germline ends. The CDR3 region has the DNA TGTGCCTGGAGTGCCACCTACGAGCAGTACTTC. It codes for CAWSATYEQYF.

The chain carries TRBV28 and TRBJ2-1; 14 bases are a match to TRBD2. This CDR3 is 16 amino acids long. V was pared by 4 bases and J by 10 bases, with 9 bases of the junction left unmatched. CDR1 and CDR2 from the germline V gene are MDHEN and SYDVKM. The CDR3 sequence is CASSYPGLAGVNEQFF. CDR3 in DNA: TGTGCCAGCAGTTATCCGGGACTAGCGGGAGTAAACGAGCAGTTCTTC.

This clone appeared many times. The genes are TRBV4-1 and TRBJ1-1; D is unresolved. Germline CDR1 reads MGHRA; CDR2 reads YSYEKL. V was pared by 2 bases and J by 6 bases, with 13 bases between. The CDR3 contains 14 residues. As DNA, the CDR3 is TGCGCCAGCAGCCAAACGCCGTTAGCCCCTGAAGCTTTCTTT. It translates to CASSQTPLAPEAFF.

The J gene is TRBJ2-1, the V gene TRBV15, with D possibly matching TRBD2 (6 bases). V lost 0 bases, J lost 5 bases, and 8 bases lay in between. The CDR3 is made up of 14 amino acids. Germline values: CDR1 LNHNV, CDR2 YYDKDF (reference sequence). CDR3 in amino acids: CATSRDVADNEQFF. The CDR3 nucleotides read TGTGCCACCAGCAGAGATGTAGCGGACAATGAGCAGTTCTTC.

The table lists this clone with many counts. The CDR3 sequence is CSAGQGYGYTF. The CDR3 coding sequence is TGCAGTGCTGGACAGGGATATGGCTACACCTTC. V gene TRBV20-1 combines with J gene TRBJ1-2, with 8 positions matching TRBD1. This CDR3 is built from 11 residues. Germline values: CDR1 DFQATT, CDR2 SNEGSKA (reference sequence). The trim removed 5 bases at V and 5 bases at J, leaving 1 base unmatched.

This clone has a count of ten or more. This rearrangement joins TRBV19 to TRBJ1-5; D gene unclear. Trimming removed 3 bases from V and 2 bases from J, with 8 bases in between. Germline lookup yields CDR1 LNHDA and CDR2 SQIVND (reference sequence). This CDR3 is 14 amino acids long. CDR3 nucleotides: TGTGCCAGTAGTATCGCCCGGGGCAATCAGCCCCAGCATTTT. This gives the protein CASSIARGNQPQHF.

The chain has TRBV20-1 and TRBJ2-1, with 9 bases lining up with TRBD2. The CDR3 covers 15 residues. Germline values: CDR1 DFQATT, CDR2 SNEGSKA (reference sequence). CDR3: CIASMLAGNLNEQFF. As DNA, the CDR3 is TGCATTGCGAGTATGCTAGCGGGAAACTTGAATGAGCAGTTCTTC.